This T cell receptor beta chain was identified during a study of blood T cell repertoires in COVID-19. V gave up 5 bases and J gave up 5 bases; unmatched junction bases: 8. The germline gives CDR1 MDHEN, CDR2 SYDVKM. CDR3 length: 14 amino acids. TCRdb's copy holds only in-frame clones and misses some; the assay was immunoSEQ multiplex PCR. This sample carries roughly 66,000 clones, roughly nine tenths of them seen once, and the ten largest clones take around 6.7%. The sample consisted of peripheral blood. V and J are TRBV28 and TRBJ2-5; 7 nucleotides line up with TRBD1. The source is a human donor in a cohort sampled during active COVID-19. The CDR3 reads CASSPKGAFETQYF. CDR3 DNA: TGTGCCAGCAGTCCTAAGGGGGCTTTCGAGACCCAGTACTTC.